This T cell receptor beta chain derives from a study of blood T cells in healthy people across ages. General study findings and limits: PBMCs were not sorted, which prevented a conclusive comparison of naive versus antigen-experienced cells.

Alongside a J-beta primer mix, a sample-barcoded 5' primer served in a second PCR lasting 7 to 11 cycles. TCRdb used MiXCR to reprocess the 5' RACE reads, holding one entry per CDR3 protein. The profile shows 540,000 or so distinct CDR3 sequences, under 30% of them singletons. CDR3 length: 21 residues. The V gene lost 2 bases and the J gene lost 4 bases, with 35 bases spanning the gap. The germline gives CDR1 GTSNPN, CDR2 SVGIG (reference sequence). Concerning this clonotype itself: The antigen remains unidentified. The missing conserved phenylalanine or tryptophan at the end of this CDR3 makes a read error likely.

The sample was also reused in another study, on T cells of mothers and their children. In that study: It was related mother-child pairs that showed slightly higher overlap than unrelated pairs, without reaching significance.

Sequences were obtained from blood. This receptor was identified in a boy aged 10-17 years in good health. The chain recombines TRBV30 with TRBJ1-1, with a possible D match to TRBD1 (6 bases). The CDR3 DNA reads as TGTGCCTGGAGTCCCCCTCCTTCGGCAGGGGTGCCGATCGTTGGGTCCACTGAAGCTTTCCTT. Translation gives CAWSPPPSAGVPIVGSTEAFL.